The 28 T cell receptor beta chains below come from one sample, sequenced in a study of tumor and adjacent non-tumor tissue in lung cancer. No cell sorting was done before RNA was extracted from the tissue. The library came from three nested PCR rounds adapted from ARM-PCR protocols. TCRdb re-called the multiplex PCR reads with MiXCR, one entry per CDR3 protein. The top ten clones hold about 18% of a sample with about 140,000 distinct CDR3 sequences, approximately 66% of them seen once. The sequencing input was lung tumor tissue. All receptors come from a man in his 60s with small cell lung cancer.

About this clonotype itself: The junction departs from germline at one end; a sequencing error may be responsible. The CDR3 is CASSPGQGGTGAFF. The CDR3 DNA is TGTGCCAGCAGTCCAGGACAGGGCGGCACTGGAGCTTTCTTT. The V gene is TRBV12-3 or TRBV12-4, the J gene TRBJ1-1; 8 nucleotides align to TRBD1. CDR3 length: 14 residues.

This clonotype was recorded once. As the CDR3 is not closed by the conserved phenylalanine or tryptophan, this likely results from a read error. The V call is TRBV5-1, the J call TRBJ2-1; the D is unclear. The CDR3 runs 12 residues. Per the germline V gene, CDR1 is SGHRS and CDR2 is YFSETQ. CDR3 sequence (DNA): TGCGCCAGCAGGTTGGACCACAATGAGCAGTTCGTC. Translating it yields CASRLDHNEQFV.

This clonotype was seen more than once but under ten times. This chain joins TRBV5-1 and TRBJ2-5; D is possibly TRBD1 or TRBD2 (5 bases each). Trimming stripped 4 bases from V and 5 bases from J, with 6 bases between. Germline assignment: CDR1 SGHRS and CDR2 YFSETQ. The CDR3 extends over 11 amino acids. The CDR3 DNA is TGCGCCAGCAGCGAGGGGGAGACCCAGTACTTC. It encodes CASSEGETQYF.

This clonotype has only a few counts. This rearrangement joins TRBV20-1 to TRBJ2-7, with 8 bases that match TRBD2. There are 15 residues in the CDR3. The germline V gene has CDR1 DFQATT and CDR2 SNEGSKA (reference sequence). The J segment lost 5 bases and the V segment lost 0 bases, leaving 9 bases of the junction unmatched. CDR3 DNA sequence: TGCAGTGCTAGAGATCCGAAGCGGGAGCAGAACGAGCAGTACTTC. As protein: CSARDPKREQNEQYF.

This chain uses TRBV19 with TRBJ1-5; D is ambiguous. The CDR3 is 15 residues long. Germline CDR1 LNHDA, CDR2 SQIVND (reference sequence). The V end was cut by 6 bases, the J end by 3 bases, with 15 bases between. The CDR3 DNA follows: TGTGCCAGTAGCCTAACGACCCTAATCAATCAGCCCCAGCATTTT. Its protein product is CASSLTTLINQPQHF.

This clonotype was recorded a few times. A much bigger clone sits one base away, suggesting this may be a read error. The rearrangement links TRBV6-1 to TRBJ2-3; TRBD1 matches at 10 bases. Germline V CDR1 and CDR2: MNHNS, SASEGT. This CDR3 is 14 amino acids long. The CDR3 nucleotides read TGTACCAGCAGTGACAGGGGGCGTGGAGATACGCAGTATTTT. Translating it yields CTSSDRGRGDTQYF.

In the case of this clonotype: In this CDR3 the conserved last residue, phenylalanine or tryptophan, is missing, so a read error is likely. The rearrangement uses TRBV5-1 and TRBJ1-1; 7 bases line up with TRBD1. Per germline, CDR1 SGHRS and CDR2 YFSETQ. The CDR3 extends over 15 amino acids. CDR3 DNA: TGTGCCAGCAGTTTGGTACAGGGGATGAACACTGAAGCTTTCTCT. Its translation: CASSLVQGMNTEAFS.

The chain recombines TRBV7-8 with TRBJ2-1; 9 bases are a match to TRBD2. The ends lost 5 bases at V and 7 bases at J; junction bases unmatched: 12. The germline gives CDR1 SGHVS, CDR2 FQNEAQ. This CDR3 is built from 16 residues. CDR3 in DNA: TGTGCCAGCAGCATTGTAGCGGGAGCATCCCTAAATGAGCAGTTCTTC. Encoded protein: CASSIVAGASLNEQFF.

This clonotype turned up a few times. The chain employs TRBV5-1 and TRBJ2-5; 15 bases are shared with TRBD2. CDR1 SGHRS and CDR2 YFSETQ come from the germline V gene. The CDR3 is 17 amino acids. V trimming: 2 bases; J trimming: 0 bases; junction bases outside the gene matches: 2. CDR3 loop: CASSFGLAGGNQETQYF. The CDR3, as DNA: TGCGCCAGCAGCTTTGGACTAGCGGGAGGGAACCAAGAGACCCAGTACTTC.

This chain joins TRBV20-1 and TRBJ1-3; D is ambiguous. The CDR3 is 14 amino acids. Germline CDR1 DFQATT, CDR2 SNEGSKA (reference sequence). Trimming shortened V by 3 bases and J by 1 base, and 10 bases separated the two germline ends. CDR3 DNA sequence: TGCAGTGCTAGTGAGGGAGGGTCTGGAAACACCATATATTTT. Translation: CSASEGGSGNTIYF.

On this clonotype: In this CDR3 the conserved last residue, phenylalanine or tryptophan, is missing, so a read error is likely. V and J are TRBV5-6 and TRBJ2-7; D gene ambiguous. Germline loops: CDR1 SGHDT, CDR2 YYEEEE. The CDR3 consists of 14 residues. CDR3 bases: TGTGTCAGCAGCTTGGGTTCAACAACCTACGAGCAGTACTTA. Residues: CVSSLGSTTYEQYL.

As to this clonotype: No conserved phenylalanine or tryptophan is present at the end of the CDR3, so a read error is the likely explanation. The J gene is TRBJ2-7, the V gene TRBV11-2; D possibly corresponds to TRBD2 (7 bases). CDR1 is SGHAT and CDR2 is FQNNGV in the germline V gene. This CDR3 has 14 residues. Trimming removed 9 bases at V and 6 bases at J, with 21 bases between. CDR3 region: CASSLRGGLSEQYS. In DNA, the CDR3 is TGTGCCAGTAGCCTAAGGGGGGGATTGAGCGAGCAGTACTCC.

Points on this clonotype: This may arise from a read error, as a much more abundant clone is one base away. The chain has TRBV14 and TRBJ2-3; possible D gene TRBD2, 6 bases. This CDR3 contains 14 residues. Germline-derived CDR1 and CDR2 are SGHDN and FVKESK. CDR3 nucleotide sequence: TGTGCCAACAGCCAAGGACTGGAGGGGGATACGCAGTATTTT. This sequence encodes CANSQGLEGDTQYF.

Points on this clonotype: One end of the junction does not line up with germline, which may come from a read error. The V gene is TRBV11-3, the J gene TRBJ2-5; D gene uncertain. CDR1 is SGHNT, CDR2 YENEEA, per germline. This CDR3 comprises 15 residues. The CDR3 DNA reads TGTGCTAGCAGCACCGCGAGCAATCGGTTCGGGACCCAGTACTTC. It codes for CASSTASNRFGTQYF.

The chain carries TRBV6-1 and TRBJ2-5; possibly TRBD1 for D (6 bases). Germline-derived CDR1 and CDR2 are MNHNS and SASEGT. Trimming shortened V by 2 bases and J by 5 bases, and 15 bases separated the two germline ends. The CDR3 covers 15 residues. The CDR3 protein is CASSELGQGTETQYF. CDR3 sequence (DNA): TGTGCCAGCAGTGAACTCGGCCAGGGGACGGAGACCCAGTACTTC.

On this clonotype: It is likely a read error, because the conserved phenylalanine at the end of the CDR3 is missing. The chain joins TRBV6-1 to TRBJ1-2; D is unresolved. The CDR3 is 13 amino acids. Germline CDR1 MNHNS, CDR2 SASEGT. CDR3 coding DNA: TGTGTCAGCAGTGAACTTTGGGTGACTGGCTACACCTAC. It translates to CVSSELWVTGYTY.

Concerning this clonotype: This CDR3 is missing its conserved last phenylalanine or tryptophan, likely due to a read error. The DNA is omitted, as the CDR3 cannot be located on it reliably, and the CDR3 follows TCRdb's listing. The rearrangement joins TRBV5-4 to TRBJ2-7; the D call in the table, TRBD1, was not verified against the DNA. Germline V gene lookup returns CDR1 SGHNT and CDR2 YYREEE (reference sequence). The CDR3 sequence runs 16 residues, both termini included. CDR3: CACSLSYGQGPYEEYL.

With regard to this clonotype: With a much larger clone just one base away, this may be a read error. The chain is built from TRBV6-1 and TRBJ1-5; 7 bases are shared with TRBD1. Germline values: CDR1 MNHNS, CDR2 SASEGT. The CDR3 spans 15 residues. The CDR3 DNA sequence: TGTGCCAGCACCAGAGCCCTAGGGGGCAATCAGCCCCGGCATTTT. Protein: CASTRALGGNQPRHF.

A note on this clonotype: A clone one base away is much larger, so this may be a read error. The chain recombines TRBV6-1 with TRBJ2-1; possibly TRBD2 for D (5 bases). The CDR3 contains 11 residues. Germline V gene sequence: CDR1 MNHNS, CDR2 SASEGT. The CDR3 loop is CVSSEGRRRFF. In DNA form, the CDR3 reads TGTGTCAGCAGTGAAGGCCGGAGGCGGTTCTTC.

The chain links TRBV24-1 to TRBJ2-2; D is uncertain. Deletions cut 3 bases from V and 10 bases from J, with 11 bases between. CDR1 and CDR2 (germline): KGHDR, SFDVKD. The length of the CDR3 is 13 residues. The CDR3 loop reads CATSDMGWEELFF. The DNA of the CDR3 is TGTGCCACCAGTGATATGGGGTGGGAGGAGCTGTTTTTT.

This clonotype was detected only a few times. The V call is TRBV20-1, the J call TRBJ2-2; unclear D gene. This CDR3 is built from 14 residues. Germline loops: CDR1 DFQATT, CDR2 SNEGSKA (reference sequence). Trimming pared 0 bases from V and 4 bases from J, leaving 9 bases between. In DNA form, the CDR3 reads TGCAGTGCTAGAGATTGGGCTTCCACCGGGGAGCTGTTTTTT. Protein product: CSARDWASTGELFF.

On this clonotype: A much more abundant neighbour one base away suggests this may be a read error. The V gene is TRBV4-2, the J gene TRBJ1-3; 10 bases map to TRBD1. Germline CDR1 and CDR2: LGHNA and YNFKEQ. There are 16 residues in the CDR3. Losses at the gene ends were 3 bases for V and 4 bases for J; bases not matched to a gene: 6. CDR3: CASSHAGQGTGNTIYF. CDR3 nucleotide sequence: TGTGCCAGCAGCCACGCGGGACAGGGGACGGGAAACACCATATATTTT.

In its sample, this clonotype was seen once. The genes are TRBV6-1 and TRBJ2-7; TRBD1 matches 10 bases. From germline, CDR1 is MNHNS and CDR2 SASEGT. This CDR3 region has 16 residues. The CDR3, as DNA: TGTGTCTGCAAGAGGTGGGGACAGGGGAATTCCTACGAGCAGTACTTC. It translates to CVCKRWGQGNSYEQYF.

The sample holds many counts of this clonotype. In DNA, the CDR3 is TGCAGTGCTAGAGACAGTTCCTATGGCTACACCTTC. Amino acids: CSARDSSYGYTF. The chain carries TRBV20-1 and TRBJ1-2; D gene unclear. V was shortened by 0 bases and J by 4 bases, with 6 bases between the two germline ends. CDR3 size: 12 residues. Germline V lookup: CDR1 DFQATT, CDR2 SNEGSKA (reference sequence).

J is TRBJ1-2 and V is TRBV20-1; D is ambiguous. CDR1 and CDR2 (germline): DFQATT, SNEGSKA (reference sequence). The CDR3 runs 14 residues. V shed 7 bases and J shed 4 bases, with 19 bases lying between them. Written as DNA, the CDR3 is TGCAGTGTCCGCCCTGACTGCCTCTTCTATGGCTACACCTTC. Translated, it gives CSVRPDCLFYGYTF.

V gene TRBV16 combines with J gene TRBJ1-5; D is ambiguous. The CDR3 extends over 12 amino acids. V was clipped by 0 bases and J by 13 bases, with 10 bases between them. Germline V gives CDR1 KGHSY, CDR2 FQNENV. The CDR3 coding sequence is TGTGCCAGCAGCCAATCTGGTCGAGAGCAGCATTTT. Translating it yields CASSQSGREQHF.

For this clonotype: At one end, the junction sequence differs from germline, possibly due to a read error. The gene calls are TRBV10-2 and TRBJ1-4; D not resolved. CDR1 and CDR2 (germline): WSHSY, SAAADI. The CDR3 has 14 residues. The chain's CDR3 is CASRQPGTNEKVFF. The CDR3 DNA follows: TGCGCCAGCCGGCAACCTGGAACTAATGAAAAAGTGTTTTTT.

For this clonotype: A junction end diverges from the germline sequence, so it may reflect a read error. J is TRBJ2-7 and V is TRBV12-3 or TRBV12-4; D uncertain. This CDR3 has 13 amino acids. The CDR3 loop reads CASSLSHPYEHYF. The CDR3, as DNA: TGTGCCAGCAGTTTAAGCCACCCCTACGAGCATTACTTC.